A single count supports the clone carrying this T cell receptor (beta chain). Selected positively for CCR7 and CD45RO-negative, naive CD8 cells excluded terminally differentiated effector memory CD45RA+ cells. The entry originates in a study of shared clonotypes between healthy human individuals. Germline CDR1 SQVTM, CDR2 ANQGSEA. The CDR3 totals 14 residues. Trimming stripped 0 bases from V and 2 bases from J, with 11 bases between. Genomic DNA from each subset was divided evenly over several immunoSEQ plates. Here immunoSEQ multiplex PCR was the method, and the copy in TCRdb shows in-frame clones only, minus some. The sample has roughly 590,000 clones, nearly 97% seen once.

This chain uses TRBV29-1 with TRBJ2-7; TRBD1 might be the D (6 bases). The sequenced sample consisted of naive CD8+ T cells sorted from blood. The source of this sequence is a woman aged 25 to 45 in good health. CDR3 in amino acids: CSVEEDSATYEQYF. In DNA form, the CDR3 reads TGCAGCGTTGAAGAGGACAGTGCGACCTACGAGCAGTACTTC.